Given below is one T cell receptor beta chain in context. This entry belongs to a study of blood T cell repertoires in COVID-19. Study in general: Donors in the United States, Italy and Spain gave samples during acute or convalescent COVID-19. T cells, B-cell-depleted T cells, or PBMCs provided the cDNA or gDNA that served as material.

V was trimmed by 2 bases and J by 2 bases, leaving 12 bases between them. CDR1 SGHTA and CDR2 FQGNSA come from the germline V gene. The CDR3 loop spans 15 amino acids. Clones were read by immunoSEQ multiplex PCR, and TCRdb kept only the in-frame ones, dropping some. The table records 150,000 to 200,000 clones, 70% to 90% of them present only once. Seattle patients were enrolled while actively infected and followed longitudinally. This receptor was obtained from an elderly woman with COVID-19, enrolled during active disease. Source material: peripheral blood. This rearrangement joins TRBV7-2 to TRBJ1-2; possible D gene TRBD1, 5 bases. The CDR3 loop reads CASSLHPTANYGYTF. CDR3 nucleotides: TGTGCCAGCAGCTTACACCCGACAGCCAACTATGGCTACACCTTC.